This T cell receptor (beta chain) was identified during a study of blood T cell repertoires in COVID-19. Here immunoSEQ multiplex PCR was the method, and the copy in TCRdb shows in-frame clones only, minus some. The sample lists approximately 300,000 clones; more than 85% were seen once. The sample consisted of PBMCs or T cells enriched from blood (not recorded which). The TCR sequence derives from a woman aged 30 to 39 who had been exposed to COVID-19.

The CDR3 protein is CASSPGTEISGANVLTF. As DNA, the CDR3 is TGTGCCAGCAGCCCCGGGACAGAGATCTCTGGGGCCAACGTCCTGACTTTC. The V call is TRBV7-6, the J call TRBJ2-6; 7 nucleotides line up with TRBD1. The CDR3 runs 17 residues. V lost 5 bases and J lost 0; bases outside the gene matches: 7. Germline CDR1 is SGHVS and CDR2 is FNYEAQ.